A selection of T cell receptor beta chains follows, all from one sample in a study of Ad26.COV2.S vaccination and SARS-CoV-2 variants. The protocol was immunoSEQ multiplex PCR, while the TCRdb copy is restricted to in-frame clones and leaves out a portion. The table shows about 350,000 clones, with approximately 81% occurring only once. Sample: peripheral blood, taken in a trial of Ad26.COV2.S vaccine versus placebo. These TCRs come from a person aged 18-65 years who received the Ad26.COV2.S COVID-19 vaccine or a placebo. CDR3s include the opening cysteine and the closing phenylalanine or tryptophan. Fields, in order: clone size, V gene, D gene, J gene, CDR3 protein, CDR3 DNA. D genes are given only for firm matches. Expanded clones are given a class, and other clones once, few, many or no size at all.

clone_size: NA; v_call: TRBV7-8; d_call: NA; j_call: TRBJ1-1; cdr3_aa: CASTLTPGGRSTEAFF; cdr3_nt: TGTGCCAGCACTTTGACCCCGGGAGGGCGGAGCACTGAAGCTTTCTTT
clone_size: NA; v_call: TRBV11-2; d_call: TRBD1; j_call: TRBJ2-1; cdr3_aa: CASSLEGQGKYNEQFF; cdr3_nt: TGTGCCAGCAGCTTAGAGGGACAGGGGAAGTACAATGAGCAGTTCTTC
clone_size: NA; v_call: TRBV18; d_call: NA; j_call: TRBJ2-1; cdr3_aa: CASSPQRTGSIYNEQFF; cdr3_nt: TGTGCCAGCTCACCACAGAGAACAGGGAGTATCTACAATGAGCAGTTCTTC
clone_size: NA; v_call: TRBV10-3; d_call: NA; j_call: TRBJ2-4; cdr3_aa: CAISGAGNIQYF; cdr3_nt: TGTGCCATCAGTGGAGCAGGAAACATTCAGTACTTC
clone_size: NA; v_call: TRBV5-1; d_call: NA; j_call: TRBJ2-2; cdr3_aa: CASSPDRELFF; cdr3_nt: TGCGCCAGCAGCCCCGACCGGGAGCTGTTTTTT
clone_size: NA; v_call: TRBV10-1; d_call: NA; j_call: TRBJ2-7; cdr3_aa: CASSESGAPEQYF; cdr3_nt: TGCGCCAGCAGTGAGTCTGGGGCCCCTGAGCAGTACTTC
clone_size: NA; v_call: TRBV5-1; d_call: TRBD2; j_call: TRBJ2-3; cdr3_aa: CASSLEFSGGTDTQYF; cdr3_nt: TGCGCCAGCAGCTTGGAGTTTAGCGGGGGCACAGATACGCAGTATTTT
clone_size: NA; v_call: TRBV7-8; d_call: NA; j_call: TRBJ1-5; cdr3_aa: CASSPSGLNSNQPQHF; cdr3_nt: TGTGCCAGCAGTCCAAGCGGACTGAATAGCAATCAGCCCCAGCATTTT
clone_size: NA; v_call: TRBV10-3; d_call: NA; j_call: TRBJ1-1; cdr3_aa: CAINQQLNTEAFF; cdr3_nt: TGTGCCATCAACCAACAGCTGAACACTGAAGCTTTCTTT
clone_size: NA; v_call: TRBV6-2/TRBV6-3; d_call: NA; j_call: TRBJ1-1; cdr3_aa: CASSYWTANTEAFF; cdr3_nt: TGTGCCAGCAGTTACTGGACCGCAAACACTGAAGCTTTCTTT
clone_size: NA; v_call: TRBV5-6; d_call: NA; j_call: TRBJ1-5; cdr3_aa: CASSFWGAGNQPQHF; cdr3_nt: TGTGCCAGCAGCTTTTGGGGGGCGGGCAATCAGCCCCAGCATTTT
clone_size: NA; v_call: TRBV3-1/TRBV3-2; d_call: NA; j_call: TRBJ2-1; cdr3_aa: CASSRSYGSDEQFF; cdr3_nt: TGTGCCAGCAGCCGTAGCTACGGGAGTGATGAGCAGTTCTTC
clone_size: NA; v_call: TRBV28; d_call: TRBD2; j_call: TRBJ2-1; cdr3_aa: CASSPSGSQNEQFF; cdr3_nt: TGTGCCAGCAGCCCTAGCGGGAGTCAGAATGAGCAGTTCTTC
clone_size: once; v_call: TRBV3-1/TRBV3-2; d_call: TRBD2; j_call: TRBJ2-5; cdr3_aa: CASSQRTSGREETQYF; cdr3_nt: TGTGCCAGCAGCCAGAGGACTAGCGGGAGGGAGGAGACCCAGTACTTC
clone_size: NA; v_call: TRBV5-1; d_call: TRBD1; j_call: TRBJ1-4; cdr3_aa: CASSGGQGNEKLFF; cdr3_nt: TGCGCCAGCAGCGGTGGACAGGGAAACGAAAAACTGTTTTTT
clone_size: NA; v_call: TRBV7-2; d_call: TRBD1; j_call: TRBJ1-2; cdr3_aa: CASSPPRQGNSYGYTF; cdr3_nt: TGTGCCAGCAGCCCTCCAAGACAGGGGAACAGCTATGGCTACACCTTC
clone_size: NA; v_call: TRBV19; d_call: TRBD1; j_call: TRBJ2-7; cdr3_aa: CASFQGAYEQYF; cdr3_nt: TGTGCCAGTTTTCAGGGGGCCTACGAGCAGTACTTC
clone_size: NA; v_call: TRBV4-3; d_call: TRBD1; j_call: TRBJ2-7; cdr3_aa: CASSQTGQTHYEQYF; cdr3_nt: TGCGCCAGCAGCCAAACGGGACAGACACACTACGAGCAGTACTTC
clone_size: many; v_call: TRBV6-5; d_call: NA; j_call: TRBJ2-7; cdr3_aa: CASSRGAYYEQYF; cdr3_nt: TGTGCCAGCAGCCGGGGGGCTTATTACGAGCAGTACTTC
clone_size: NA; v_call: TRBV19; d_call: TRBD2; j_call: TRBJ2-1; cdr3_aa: CASSVTSGLSYNEQFF; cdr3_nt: TGTGCCAGTAGCGTAACTAGCGGTCTTTCCTACAATGAGCAGTTCTTC
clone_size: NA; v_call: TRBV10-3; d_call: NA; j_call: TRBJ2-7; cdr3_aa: CAISESRGPFEQYF; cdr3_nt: TGTGCCATCAGTGAGTCGAGAGGACCCTTCGAGCAGTACTTC
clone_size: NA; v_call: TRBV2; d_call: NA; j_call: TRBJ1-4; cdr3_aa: CASSDRWGPRNEKLFF; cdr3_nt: TGTGCCAGCAGTGACCGTTGGGGGCCACGGAATGAAAAACTGTTTTTT
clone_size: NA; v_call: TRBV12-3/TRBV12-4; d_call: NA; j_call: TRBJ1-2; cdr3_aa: CASSYRVYGYTF; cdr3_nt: TGTGCCAGCAGTTACCGGGTCTATGGCTACACCTTC
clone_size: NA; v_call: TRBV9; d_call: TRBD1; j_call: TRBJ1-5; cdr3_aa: CASSLIGTGGDSNQPQHF; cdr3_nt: TGTGCCAGCAGCCTAATAGGGACAGGGGGTGATAGCAATCAGCCCCAGCATTTT
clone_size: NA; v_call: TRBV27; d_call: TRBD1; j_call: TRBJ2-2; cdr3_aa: CASSLNRDRAIYTGELFF; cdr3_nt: TGTGCCAGCAGTTTGAACCGGGACAGGGCGATTTACACCGGGGAGCTGTTTTTT
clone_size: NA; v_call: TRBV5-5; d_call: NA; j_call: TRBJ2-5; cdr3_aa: CASSSYSQETQYF; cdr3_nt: TGTGCCAGCAGCTCGTACAGCCAAGAGACCCAGTACTTC
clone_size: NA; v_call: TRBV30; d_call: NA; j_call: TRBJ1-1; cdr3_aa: CAWSAGVGAEAFF; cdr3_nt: TGTGCCTGGAGTGCAGGGGTCGGGGCTGAAGCTTTCTTT
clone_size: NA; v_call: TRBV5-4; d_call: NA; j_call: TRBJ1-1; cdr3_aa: CASSTPQGNTEAFF; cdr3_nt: TGTGCCAGCAGCACCCCTCAGGGGAACACTGAAGCTTTCTTT
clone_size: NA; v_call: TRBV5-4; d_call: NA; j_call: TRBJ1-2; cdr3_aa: CASSLAPPSGYTF; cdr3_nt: TGTGCCAGCAGCTTGGCTCCCCCGAGCGGCTACACCTTC
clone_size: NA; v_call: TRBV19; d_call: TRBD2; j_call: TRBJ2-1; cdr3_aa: CASSILAGNNEQFF; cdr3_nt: TGTGCCAGTAGTATCCTAGCGGGTAACAATGAGCAGTTCTTC
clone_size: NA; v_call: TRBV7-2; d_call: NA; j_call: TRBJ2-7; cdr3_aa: CASSLVEVGEQYF; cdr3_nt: TGTGCCAGCAGCTTAGTAGAAGTCGGCGAGCAGTACTTC
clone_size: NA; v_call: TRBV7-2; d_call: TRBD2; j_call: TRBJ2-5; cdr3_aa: CASSSSSGGAQETQYF; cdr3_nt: TGTGCCAGCAGCTCATCTAGCGGGGGGGCTCAAGAGACCCAGTACTTC
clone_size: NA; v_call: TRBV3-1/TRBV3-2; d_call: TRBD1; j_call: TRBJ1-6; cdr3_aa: CASSPDRDDRNSPLHF; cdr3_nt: TGTGCCAGCAGTCCCGACAGGGACGATAGGAATTCACCCCTCCACTTT
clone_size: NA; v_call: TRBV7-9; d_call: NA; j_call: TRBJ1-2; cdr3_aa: CASNRDGDYGYTF; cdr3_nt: TGTGCCAGCAATCGTGACGGCGACTATGGCTACACCTTC
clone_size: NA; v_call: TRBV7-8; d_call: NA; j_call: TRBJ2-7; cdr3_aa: CASSPQGLEQYF; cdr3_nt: TGTGCCAGCAGCCCGCAAGGGCTCGAGCAGTACTTC
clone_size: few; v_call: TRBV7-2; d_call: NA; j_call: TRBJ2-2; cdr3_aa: CASSPGVMNTGELFF; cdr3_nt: TGTGCCAGCAGCCCAGGGGTTATGAACACCGGGGAGCTGTTTTTT